A single sample is the source of the 16 T cell receptor beta chains below, sequenced in a study of blood T cell repertoires in COVID-19. Profiling relied on immunoSEQ multiplex PCR, and the TCRdb table lists in-frame clones only, not all of them. The sample lists about 200,000 clones, approximately 91% seen once, with around 1.5% in the top ten. Material for sequencing was peripheral blood. Receptors were obtained from a man between 18 and 35 years old with active or convalescent COVID-19.

The chain joins TRBV7-9 to TRBJ2-4; TRBD2 aligns across 8 bases. The length of the CDR3 is 16 residues. The V gene end was trimmed by 5 bases and the J gene end by 0 bases; junction bases not matched to a gene: 6. CDR1 and CDR2 from the germline V gene are SEHNR and FQNEAQ (reference sequence). This CDR3 reads CASSQGLGKAKNIQYF. CDR3 coding DNA: TGTGCCAGCAGCCAGGGACTAGGGAAAGCCAAAAACATTCAGTACTTC.

CDR3 in DNA: TGTGCCTGGGTCGGCGGACAGTTCTATGGCTACACCTTC. It codes for CAWVGGQFYGYTF. The V and J genes are TRBV30 and TRBJ1-2; TRBD1 might be the D (6 bases). CDR1 is GTSNPN, CDR2 SVGIG, per germline (reference sequence). Trimming shortened V by 5 bases and J by 4 bases, and 14 bases separated the two germline ends. The CDR3 runs 13 residues.

This clone appeared once. The chain uses TRBV2 and TRBJ1-4; D is unresolved. This CDR3 has 16 amino acids. Germline V gene data show CDR1 as SNHLY and CDR2 as FYNNEI. V lost 4 bases and J lost 4, with 16 bases in between. CDR3 nucleotides: TGTGCCAGCAGTGGAGCTCCCCCCAGCGATAATGAAAAACTGTTTTTT. Translated, it gives CASSGAPPSDNEKLFF.

The gene calls are TRBV9 and TRBJ2-1; 8 bases are a match to TRBD2. Germline V gene data show CDR1 as SGDLS and CDR2 as YYNGEE. V shed 3 bases, J shed 0 bases, and the junction held 8 bases outside the gene matches. The CDR3 has 17 residues. CDR3 coding DNA: TGTGCCAGCAGCGGAGGACGGACTAGCAACTCCTACAATGAGCAGTTCTTC. It is translated as CASSGGRTSNSYNEQFF.

The gene calls are TRBV9 and TRBJ2-7; possibly TRBD1 for D (5 bases). The CDR3 has 13 amino acids. CDR1 is SGDLS, CDR2 YYNGEE, per germline. Trimming stripped 3 bases from V and 4 bases from J, with 11 bases between. The CDR3 region has the DNA TGTGCCAGCAGCGCAGGGTCCAGGTACGAGCAGTACTTC. This encodes CASSAGSRYEQYF.

This chain joins TRBV30 and TRBJ1-1, with 8 bases that match TRBD1. CDR3 size: 14 residues. Looked up from germline, CDR1 is GTSNPN and CDR2 is SVGIG (reference sequence). With V trimmed by 2 bases and J by 7 bases, 9 bases remained unmatched. The CDR3 sequence is CAWSPTGVGGEAFF. Here the CDR3 DNA reads TGTGCCTGGAGTCCGACAGGGGTCGGCGGTGAAGCTTTCTTT. The whole variable domain, filled in from reference TRBV30 and TRBJ1-1, reads SQTIHQWPATLVQPVGSPLSLECTVEGTSNPNLYWYRQAAGRGLQLLFYSVGIGQISSEVPQNLSASRPQDRQFILSSKKLLLSDSGFYLCAWSPTGVGGEAFFGQGTRLTVV.

The chain links TRBV30 to TRBJ2-1; possible D gene TRBD2, 6 bases. Germline V gives CDR1 GTSNPN, CDR2 SVGIG (reference sequence). V shed 3 bases and J shed 10 bases, with 19 bases lying between them. The CDR3 spans 14 residues. The CDR3 DNA sequence: TGTGCCTGGAGACGGGGACTGATAGCCGGGGAGCAGTTCTTC. As protein: CAWRRGLIAGEQFF.

CDR3 bases: TGTGCCAGCAGTCCGCGGGGACTAGCGGGACAAGAGACCCAGTACTTC. It yields the protein CASSPRGLAGQETQYF. The chain employs TRBV6-2 or TRBV6-3 and TRBJ2-5; 13 bases fit TRBD2. CDR1 is MNHEY and CDR2 is SVGEGT in the germline V gene. V shed 5 bases and J 2 bases; nucleotides not matched to a gene: 5. This CDR3 has 16 residues.

This clone has only a few counts. V gene TRBV6-5 combines with J gene TRBJ1-5, with 7 nucleotides matching TRBD1. This CDR3 contains 14 residues. Trimming at V came to 10 bases and at J to 6 bases, leaving 12 bases not matched to a gene. CDR1 and CDR2 (germline): MNHEY, SVGAGI. The CDR3 loop reads CATFDRALSQPQHF. The CDR3 DNA is TGTGCCACATTTGACAGGGCCCTTTCTCAGCCCCAGCATTTT.

The chain's CDR3 is CASSFGTSGSSWTYEQYF. As DNA, the CDR3 is TGTGCCAGCAGCTTCGGGACTAGCGGGAGCTCTTGGACCTACGAGCAGTACTTC. V gene TRBV7-9 combines with J gene TRBJ2-7; 14 bases are shared with TRBD2. V dropped 3 bases and J dropped 2; count of bases not matched to a gene: 9. CDR1 and CDR2 (germline): SEHNR, FQNEAQ (reference sequence). CDR3 length: 18 residues.

The V gene is TRBV5-6, the J gene TRBJ1-2, with a possible D match to TRBD1 (6 bases). This CDR3 contains 12 residues. The V gene's germline CDR1 is SGHDT and CDR2 YYEEEE. The V end was cut by 3 bases, the J end by 6 bases, with 9 bases between. CDR3 loop: CASSSGQDGYTF. In DNA, the CDR3 is TGTGCCAGCAGCTCGGGACAAGATGGCTACACCTTC.

The chain has TRBV6-5 and TRBJ2-2, with D perhaps TRBD2 (5 bases). Looked up from germline, CDR1 is MNHEY and CDR2 is SVGAGI. CDR3 size: 15 residues. Between the trimmed V and J ends, which lost 8 bases and 2 bases, there was a span of 15 bases. The CDR3 loop is CASLPPRGNTGELFF. DNA of the CDR3: TGTGCCAGCCTCCCCCCCCGGGGAAACACCGGGGAGCTGTTTTTT.

This clone was seen only once. The rearrangement joins TRBV3-1 (or the pseudogene TRBV3-2) to TRBJ1-3; possibly TRBD1 for D (5 bases). From germline, CDR1 is LGHDT and CDR2 YNNKEL (reference sequence). The germline V and J ends were trimmed by 4 bases and 4 bases, with 17 bases remaining between them. This CDR3 has 16 amino acids. The DNA for the CDR3 is TGTGCCAGCAGCCCTATACCGGGACTTTTAGGAAACACCATATATTTT. It encodes CASSPIPGLLGNTIYF.

V usage is TRBV27 and J usage is TRBJ2-5; 11 bases are a match to TRBD2. With 5 bases clipped from V and 1 base from J, the junction kept 6 bases outside the gene matches. The CDR3 is 16 amino acids. Germline CDR1 MNHEY, CDR2 SMNVEV (reference sequence). CDR3 amino acids: CASSPLAGGIQETQYF. For the CDR3, the DNA is TGTGCCAGCAGTCCGTTAGCGGGAGGGATCCAAGAGACCCAGTACTTC.

Details on this clone: Other DNA sequences in this specimen translate into the identical CDR3. The CDR3 DNA reads as TGTGCCAGCAGCCTTTATGACACTGAAGCTTTCTTT. Protein sequence: CASSLYDTEAFF. V gene TRBV6-5 combines with J gene TRBJ1-1; D unresolved. Germline-derived CDR1 and CDR2 are MNHEY and SVGAGI. The CDR3 runs to 12 residues. The V and J ends lost 6 bases and 3 bases respectively, with 8 bases between them.

In its sample, this clone was seen a few times. The CDR3 is CASRPRQNTHTEAFF. The CDR3 DNA is TGTGCCAGCAGACCCCGACAGAATACCCACACTGAAGCTTTCTTT. The V gene is TRBV27, the J gene TRBJ1-1, with a weak D call TRBD1 (5 bases). The CDR3 length is 15 residues. With 6 bases removed from V and 3 bases from J, the gap between germline ends came to 17 bases. Germline assignment: CDR1 MNHEY and CDR2 SMNVEV (reference sequence).